One and the same sample provided the 22 T cell receptor beta chains below, sequenced in a study of blood T cell repertoires in COVID-19 (dated by TCRdb to 2020 to 2022). Library preparation employed the immunoSEQ multiplex PCR assay. Sourced from immuneACCESS, this table was stored by TCRdb with only in-frame sequences that have V and J called. A share of the clones is absent; for the studies checked, an unresolved V gene accounts for under half, and the remainder has no known explanation. In all, the sample holds 350,000 to 550,000 clones, and 75% to 90% of those were seen once. The top ten clones comprise roughly 1.1% of the sample. Sequencing input: PBMCs or T cells enriched from blood (not recorded which). Receptors were obtained from a man aged 30 to 39 who had recovered from COVID-19.

The sample holds one count of this clone. The chain recombines TRBV19 with TRBJ2-6, with D unresolved. From germline, CDR1 is LNHDA and CDR2 SQIVND (reference sequence). Between the trimmed V and J ends, which lost 5 bases and 0 bases, there was a span of 5 bases. The CDR3 has 14 residues. For the CDR3, the DNA is TGTGCCAGTAGTGGCATCTCTGGGGCCAACGTCCTGACTTTC. Translated, it gives CASSGISGANVLTF.

The chain is built from TRBV9 and TRBJ2-5; 11 bases are a match to TRBD1. Trimming took 1 base from V and 4 from J; bases not matched to a gene: 6. Germline V gives CDR1 SGDLS, CDR2 YYNGEE. The CDR3 contains 16 residues. The CDR3 sequence is CASSVTGTGGTETQYF. CDR3 nucleotides: TGTGCCAGCAGCGTAACCGGGACAGGGGGGACAGAGACCCAGTACTTC.

This chain connects TRBV11-2 to TRBJ2-7, with TRBD2 matching 7 bases. V gave up 6 bases and J gave up 3 bases; unmatched junction bases: 8. In germline, CDR1 is SGHAT, CDR2 FQNNGV. The CDR3 has 14 amino acids. The CDR3 loop reads CASRPLAEYYEQYF. In nucleotides, the CDR3 is TGTGCCAGCAGACCTCTAGCGGAGTACTACGAGCAGTACTTC. The variable domain in full, completed from reference TRBV11-2 and TRBJ2-7, reads EAGVAQSPRYKIIEKRQSVAFWCNPISGHATLYWYQQILGQGPKLLIQFQNNGVVDDSQLPKDRFSAERLKGVDSTLKIQPAKLEDSAVYLCASRPLAEYYEQYFGPGTRLTVT.

The rearrangement joins TRBV6-2 or TRBV6-3 to TRBJ1-5; D may be TRBD1 (6 bases). This CDR3 has 12 amino acids. Trimming removed 5 bases at V and 11 bases at J, with 13 bases between. The germline V gene has CDR1 MNHEY and CDR2 SVGEGT. Here the CDR3 DNA reads TGTGCCAGCAGTACCGGGGGGGCGACCCAGCATTTT. Its protein product is CASSTGGATQHF.

A remark on this clone: The sample has other DNA sequences that encode this CDR3 too. The chain uses TRBV28 and TRBJ1-1, with no clear D. The germline CDR1 and CDR2 sequences are MDHEN and SYDVKM. The V gene lost 6 bases and the J gene lost 1 base, with 9 bases spanning the gap. This CDR3 comprises 13 residues. The CDR3 loop reads CASRSPGNTEAFF. The CDR3, as DNA: TGTGCCAGCAGATCCCCGGGGAACACTGAAGCTTTCTTT.

The V and J genes are TRBV27 and TRBJ2-1; TRBD2 agrees at 13 bases. CDR3 length: 16 residues. Trimming removed 5 bases from V and 6 bases from J; junction bases left unmatched: 7. Germline CDR1 MNHEY, CDR2 SMNVEV (reference sequence). The CDR3 loop is CASSPGTSGNLNEQFF. The CDR3 region has the DNA TGTGCCAGCAGTCCCGGGACTAGCGGGAACCTCAATGAGCAGTTCTTC.

A single count supports this clone. The V call is TRBV29-1, the J call TRBJ1-4; no clear D. The CDR3 has 12 residues. Germline V gene sequence: CDR1 SQVTM, CDR2 ANQGSEA. V gave up 4 bases and J gave up 4 bases, with 7 bases separating them. CDR3 bases: TGCAGCGTTGGAGGGTATAATGAAAAACTGTTTTTT. Translation: CSVGGYNEKLFF.

This clone was seen a single time. V is TRBV18 and J is TRBJ2-5, with TRBD2 identical over 8 bases. The CDR3 has 14 amino acids. Trimming removed 10 bases from V and 5 bases from J; junction bases left unmatched: 12. Germline V gene lookup returns CDR1 KGHSH and CDR2 LQKENI. The CDR3 protein is CATNGAGGGETQYF. For the CDR3, the DNA is TGTGCCACCAACGGGGCGGGAGGAGGCGAGACCCAGTACTTC. Using reference TRBV18 and TRBJ2-5 for the parts outside the CDR3, the full variable domain is NAGVMQNPRHLVRRRGQEARLRCSPMKGHSHVYWYRQLPEEGLKFMVYLQKENIIDESGMPKERFSAEFPKEGPSILRIQQVVRGDSAAYFCATNGAGGGETQYFGPGTRLLVL.

The CDR3 DNA follows: TGTGCCAGCCAGACAGGGGTTTGGGAGCAGTACTTC. Translated, it gives CASQTGVWEQYF. The chain links TRBV7-9 to TRBJ2-7, with 8 bases fitting TRBD1. With V trimmed by 8 bases and J by 7 bases, 7 bases remained unmatched. CDR3 length equals 12 residues. Germline CDR1 SEHNR, CDR2 FQNEAQ (reference sequence).

This chain joins TRBV6-1 and TRBJ2-7; D gene uncertain. Per the germline V gene, CDR1 is MNHNS and CDR2 is SASEGT. The V gene lost 2 bases and the J gene lost 4 bases, with 6 bases spanning the gap. CDR3 length equals 12 residues. The CDR3 sequence: CASSEIGYEQYF. The CDR3 coding sequence is TGTGCCAGCAGTGAAATCGGGTACGAGCAGTACTTC.

The chain couples TRBV28 to TRBJ2-7; TRBD1 matches 8 bases. Trimming took 3 bases from V and 12 from J; bases not matched to a gene: 7. Germline assignment: CDR1 MDHEN and CDR2 SYDVKM. The CDR3 length is 12 residues. The chain's CDR3 is CASSFRQGSRYF. CDR3 nucleotides: TGTGCCAGCAGTTTCAGACAGGGGAGTCGGTACTTC.

V and J are TRBV13 and TRBJ2-1; TRBD2 is a possible D gene (5 bases). The CDR3 has 14 residues. The V and J ends lost 2 bases and 6 bases respectively, with 11 bases between them. Germline V CDR1 and CDR2: PRHDT, FYEKMQ (reference sequence). The CDR3 is CASSLIGVPNEQFF. The CDR3 DNA sequence: TGTGCCAGCAGCTTAATCGGGGTCCCCAATGAGCAGTTCTTC.

The chain joins TRBV9 to TRBJ2-3; 7 bases fit TRBD1. Germline V lookup: CDR1 SGDLS, CDR2 YYNGEE. Germline trimming cut 0 bases from V and 0 bases from J; bases unmatched to any gene: 13. The CDR3 is 19 residues long. The CDR3 is CASSVGQGEMGVSTDTQYF. The CDR3 coding sequence is TGTGCCAGCAGCGTAGGACAGGGTGAGATGGGGGTAAGCACAGATACGCAGTATTTT.

The V call is TRBV6-5, the J call TRBJ2-5; the D gene is possibly TRBD2 (5 bases). The V end was cut by 4 bases, the J end by 14 bases, with 14 bases between. This CDR3 region has 11 residues. The germline V gene has CDR1 MNHEY and CDR2 SVGAGI. CDR3 protein: CASSSTGKSYF. The CDR3 DNA sequence: TGTGCCAGCAGTTCCACCGGGAAAAGCTACTTC.

The CDR3 reads CASSLQGSWDEQFF. The CDR3 nucleotides read TGTGCCAGCAGTTTGCAGGGGTCATGGGATGAGCAGTTCTTC. This chain connects TRBV28 to TRBJ2-1; maybe TRBD1 (6 bases). The CDR3 runs 14 residues. Germline CDR1 reads MDHEN; CDR2 reads SYDVKM. The V and J ends lost 3 bases and 8 bases respectively, with 14 bases between them.

The chain carries TRBV5-1 and TRBJ2-1; D is possibly TRBD2 (5 bases). The CDR3 is 16 residues long. The ends were cut back, 4 bases at V and 3 bases at J, with 17 bases in the middle. The germline gives CDR1 SGHRS, CDR2 YFSETQ. The CDR3 coding sequence is TGCGCCAGCAGCGGCAAGGGAGCGGAGCACTACAATGAGCAGTTCTTC. Its translation is CASSGKGAEHYNEQFF.

CDR3 sequence reads: CASSRLAGYEQYF. The CDR3 nucleotides read TGTGCCAGCAGTCGACTAGCGGGCTACGAGCAGTACTTC. This chain uses TRBV12-3 or TRBV12-4 with TRBJ2-7; 10 bases are shared with TRBD2. The J segment lost 3 bases and the V segment lost 5 bases, leaving 1 base of the junction unmatched. The CDR3 has 13 amino acids.

The gene calls are TRBV24-1 and TRBJ2-6; 8 nucleotides line up with TRBD2. After removal of 9 bases from V and 0 bases from J, the junction contained 6 bases not matched to a gene. CDR3 length: 16 amino acids. CDR1 KGHDR and CDR2 SFDVKD come from the germline V gene. CDR3 loop: CATGLSGNSGANVLTF. The CDR3 DNA follows: TGTGCCACCGGACTTAGCGGGAACTCTGGGGCCAACGTCCTGACTTTC.

The chain has TRBV5-5 and TRBJ2-7; a possible D gene is TRBD2 (6 bases). The CDR3 has 15 residues. With 2 bases removed from V and 0 bases from J, the gap between germline ends came to 12 bases. Germline-derived CDR1 and CDR2 are SGHKS and YYEKEE (reference sequence). The CDR3 region is CASSFIAVTSYEQYF. CDR3 sequence (DNA): TGTGCCAGCAGCTTTATAGCGGTCACCTCCTACGAGCAGTACTTC. Filled out from reference TRBV5-5 and TRBJ2-7, the complete variable domain reads DAGVTQSPTHLIKTRGQQVTLRCSPISGHKSVSWYQQVLGQGPQFIFQYYEKEERGRGNFPDRFSARQFPNYSSELNVNALLLGDSALYLCASSFIAVTSYEQYFGPGTRLTVT.

The gene calls are TRBV15 and TRBJ2-7; 9 positions agree with TRBD1. The trim removed 3 bases at V and 7 bases at J, leaving 7 bases unmatched. The CDR3 is 14 residues long. The V gene's germline CDR1 is LNHNV and CDR2 YYDKDF (reference sequence). The CDR3 spells CATSSNRGLGEQYF. In DNA, the CDR3 is TGTGCCACCAGCAGTAACAGGGGGCTCGGGGAGCAGTACTTC.

This chain links TRBV29-1 with TRBJ1-1, with D possibly being TRBD1 (5 bases). This CDR3 spans 14 amino acids. V lost 6 bases to trimming and J lost 1 base, with 15 bases between them. CDR1 and CDR2 (germline): SQVTM, ANQGSEA. CDR3 amino acids: CSVAPGVGNTEAFF. CDR3 in DNA: TGCAGCGTCGCACCGGGGGTAGGGAACACTGAAGCTTTCTTT.

This clone has only one observation. V and J are TRBV10-2 and TRBJ2-2, with TRBD2 matching 12 bases. Germline V gives CDR1 WSHSY, CDR2 SAAADI. This CDR3 spans 14 amino acids. With 11 bases clipped from V and 4 bases from J, the junction kept 5 bases outside the gene matches. The DNA of the CDR3 is TGCGCCGCACGACTAGCGGGAGTCACCGGGGAGCTGTTTTTT. Its protein is CAARLAGVTGELFF.